Each of the 2 T cell receptor beta chains below was sequenced from the same sample in a study of T cell clonality in common variable immunodeficiency. Findings and caveats of the study: Common variable immunodeficiency TCR beta sequences reportedly had fewer deletions and N-nucleotide insertions.

Their recognized antigens are unknown. Sequenced by immunoSEQ multiplex PCR; TCRdb stores in-frame clones only, minus some. Recorded here are some 28,000 clones, none singletons. Sample: peripheral blood mononuclear cells. The receptors stem from a human donor with common variable immunodeficiency.

On this clone itself: From the germline J gene comes the end of the CDR3, since the read stops 3 residues before it. The genes are TRBV19 and TRBJ1-4; D gene unclear. The CDR3 spans 16 residues. The V end lost 3 bases, the J end lost 3 bases, and 14 bases lay between the germline ends. Germline CDR1 reads LNHDA; CDR2 reads SQIVND (reference sequence). Incomplete CDR3 DNA: TGTGCCAGTAGTATGCGGGCCAGAGTGCCTAATGAAAAA. Translating gives CASSMRARVPNEK. From start to end, the CDR3 is CASSMRARVPNEKLFF.

Concerning this clone itself: With the read ending 3 residues before the CDR3 end, the germline J gene is used to fill in that end. The chain recombines TRBV7-9 with TRBJ1-2, with D perhaps matching TRBD1 (6 bases). Germline V gene data show CDR1 as SEHNR and CDR2 as FQNEAQ (reference sequence). V lost 1 base to trimming and J lost 4 bases, with 13 bases between them. The CDR3 runs 15 residues. The CDR3 region is CASSLGQGHLYGYTF. CDR3 DNA, as far as it was read: TGTGCCAGCAGCTTAGGCCAGGGGCACCTCTATGGC.